This TCR beta chain was recovered during a study of blood T cell repertoires in COVID-19. Study in general: Samples of COVID-19 (acute and convalescent) were obtained from the United States, Italy and Spain. T cells, B-cell-depleted T cells, or PBMCs supplied cDNA or gDNA.

This clone was counted only a few times. Per the original methods: Researchers report that nucleated cell counts were estimated from reference gene primer amplification. Some clones are missing from TCRdb's copy, which holds only in-frame ones; the method was immunoSEQ multiplex PCR. V and J calls and clone size come straight from that table; D and trimming were deduced from the DNA. This table has about 70,000 clones, about 85% appearing once. J gave up 2 bases and V 3 bases, and 11 bases lay outside the gene matches. The germline CDR1 and CDR2 sequences are LGHNA and YNFKEQ. The CDR3 covers 19 residues.

The sample taken for sequencing was peripheral blood. The rearrangement links TRBV4-2 to TRBJ1-5; 12 nucleotides match TRBD1. This TCR derives from an elderly man with acute or convalescent COVID-19. The CDR3 DNA follows: TGTGCCAGCAGCCACTTACCGGGACAGGGGGCGCGGGGCAATCAGCCCCAGCATTTT. Protein: CASSHLPGQGARGNQPQHF.